This TCR beta chain came from a study of cytomegalovirus exposure and HLA in healthy donors. CDR1 and CDR2 (germline): LNHDA, SQIVND (reference sequence). With 3 bases removed from V and 0 bases from J, the gap between germline ends came to 11 bases. The CDR3 is 15 amino acids. PCR was performed using 60 Vbeta and 13 Jbeta primers. Using immunoSEQ multiplex PCR, the repertoire was profiled, and TCRdb retains in-frame clones only, with some absent. The table counts 140,000 or so clones; 0.85% to 1% lies in the top ten. Worth noting for this clone: The antigen remains undetermined.

Overall study findings and caveats: Later analysis associated a missense DCLRE1C variant with TCR beta V- and J-gene trimming. A classifier reportedly called cytomegalovirus status with high sensitivity and specificity. The records held CMV serostatus as the only immune exposure information.

The sequence was obtained from a male donor in good health and CMV-seronegative. The sample taken for sequencing was PBMCs. This chain uses TRBV19 with TRBJ1-1; D not certain. The DNA for the CDR3 is TGTGCCAGTAGTATTTCTCAGGCCCTGAACACTGAAGCTTTCTTT. Protein product: CASSISQALNTEAFF. Using reference TRBV19 and TRBJ1-1 for the parts outside the CDR3, the full variable domain is DGGITQSPKYLFRKEGQNVTLSCEQNLNHDAMYWYRQDPGQGLRLIYYSQIVNDFQKGDIAEGYSVSREKKESFPLTVTSAQKNPTAFYLCASSISQALNTEAFFGQGTRLTVV.